The 21 T cell receptor beta chains in this list originate from one sample, sequenced in a study of T cell responses to AZD1222 COVID-19 vaccine. Sequencing was performed with immunoSEQ multiplex PCR; in TCRdb, only in-frame clones are kept and a portion is missing. The top ten clones hold roughly 8% of a sample with tens of thousands of clones, 85% to 95% of them seen once. Specimen: peripheral blood, collected 28 days after the second AZD1222 dose. The receptors originated from an adult who received the AZD1222 COVID-19 vaccine.

This chain connects TRBV6-5 to TRBJ2-7; 11 bases are shared with TRBD1. Per germline, CDR1 MNHEY and CDR2 SVGAGI. V shed 6 bases and J 3 bases; nucleotides not matched to a gene: 4. The CDR3 loop spans 14 amino acids. CDR3 nucleotides: TGTGCCAGCAGCTGGGGACAGGGGGGCTACGAGCAGTACTTC. Translation: CASSWGQGGYEQYF.

V gene TRBV27 combines with J gene TRBJ1-2; D is unresolved. Germline values: CDR1 MNHEY, CDR2 SMNVEV (reference sequence). The CDR3 runs to 13 residues. V was clipped by 3 bases and J by 5 bases, with 10 bases between them. The CDR3 protein is CASSFQASYGYTF. The CDR3 region has the DNA TGTGCCAGCAGTTTTCAGGCTTCTTATGGCTACACCTTC.

The chain links TRBV23-1 to TRBJ2-7; no clear D. TRBV23-1 is designated an ORF whose function remains uncertain. This CDR3 is 10 amino acids long. Trimming removed 1 base at V and 5 bases at J, with 0 bases between. The CDR3 DNA follows: TGCGCCAGCAGTCAATACGAGCAGTACTTC. Translated: CASSQYEQYF.

The chain links TRBV6-5 to TRBJ2-4, with 7 positions matching TRBD2. With 7 bases clipped from V and 5 bases from J, the junction kept 8 bases outside the gene matches. The CDR3 length is 14 residues. CDR1 and CDR2 (germline): MNHEY, SVGAGI. This chain's CDR3 is CASTARESQNIQYF. The CDR3 DNA is TGTGCCAGCACGGCGCGGGAGTCTCAAAACATTCAGTACTTC.

This rearrangement joins TRBV9 to TRBJ2-7; 7 bases are a match to TRBD1. The CDR3 runs to 15 residues. Germline values: CDR1 SGDLS, CDR2 YYNGEE. With V trimmed by 6 bases and J by 5 bases, 14 bases remained unmatched. This CDR3 reads CASTSSSGGENEQYF. CDR3 sequence (DNA): TGTGCCAGCACCTCGAGTTCAGGGGGAGAGAACGAGCAGTACTTC.

The chain links TRBV3-1 (or the pseudogene TRBV3-2) to TRBJ1-5; D call uncertain. Germline loops: CDR1 LGHDT, CDR2 YNNKEL (reference sequence). This CDR3 spans 15 amino acids. The V end was cut by 2 bases, the J end by 4 bases, with 12 bases between. This CDR3 reads CASSQFGQVNQPQHF. The CDR3 DNA follows: TGTGCCAGCAGCCAATTCGGCCAGGTAAATCAGCCCCAGCATTTT.

This rearrangement joins TRBV3-1 (or the pseudogene TRBV3-2) to TRBJ1-1; no clear D. V dropped 4 bases and J dropped 6 bases, with 12 bases sitting between them. Germline-derived CDR1 and CDR2 are LGHDT and YNNKEL (reference sequence). The CDR3 is 13 amino acids. CDR3 in DNA: TGTGCCAGCAGCCGAGATGGGAGATCTGAAGCTTTCTTT. This sequence encodes CASSRDGRSEAFF.

The V gene is TRBV24-1, the J gene TRBJ1-1, with D unclear. The CDR3 runs 15 residues. V lost 4 bases, J lost 1 base, and 12 bases lay in between. Germline V gene sequence: CDR1 KGHDR, CDR2 SFDVKD. DNA for the CDR3: TGTGCCACCAGTGAAGGCGGGAGTAGGAACACTGAAGCTTTCTTT. Protein product: CATSEGGSRNTEAFF.

The chain is built from TRBV7-2 and TRBJ1-3, with a possible D match to TRBD1 (5 bases). This CDR3 has 16 amino acids. V gave up 5 bases and J gave up 4 bases, with 18 bases separating them. Looked up from germline, CDR1 is SGHTA and CDR2 is FQGNSA. The CDR3 spells CASSPSGGGIGNTIYF. The CDR3, as DNA: TGTGCCAGCAGCCCATCGGGCGGGGGAATAGGAAACACCATATATTTT.

The chain is built from TRBV19 and TRBJ1-1, with unresolved D. The V gene lost 3 bases and the J gene lost 1 base, with 9 bases spanning the gap. Germline V gene lookup returns CDR1 LNHDA and CDR2 SQIVND (reference sequence). The length of the CDR3 is 14 residues. The chain's CDR3 is CASSIGLSNTEAFF. The CDR3 DNA follows: TGTGCCAGTAGTATCGGACTGTCGAACACTGAAGCTTTCTTT.

J is TRBJ1-3 and V is TRBV23-1; perhaps TRBD1 as D (5 bases). TRBV23-1 is filed as an ORF, its function uncertain. The length of the CDR3 is 10 residues. Trimming stripped 9 bases from V and 8 bases from J, with 8 bases between. CDR3 amino acids: CARGEDTIYF. Here the CDR3 DNA reads TGCGCCAGGGGGGAGGACACCATATATTTT.

The chain combines TRBV5-1 with TRBJ1-1; the D gene is possibly TRBD1 (6 bases). The germline V and J ends were trimmed by 0 bases and 3 bases, with 12 bases remaining between them. CDR3 length equals 15 residues. Looked up from germline, CDR1 is SGHRS and CDR2 is YFSETQ. CDR3 coding DNA: TGCGCCAGCAGCTTGGCCGGGGGCTTCGACACTGAAGCTTTCTTT. It encodes CASSLAGGFDTEAFF.

This rearrangement joins TRBV6-5 to TRBJ2-7; D possibly matches TRBD1 or TRBD2 (5 bases each). CDR3 length equals 13 residues. Trimming took off 6 bases at V and 7 bases at J, with 16 bases between the two ends. The germline V gene encodes CDR1 MNHEY and CDR2 SVGAGI. The CDR3 sequence: CASRGVFSGEQYF. CDR3 nucleotides: TGTGCCAGCAGGGGGGTCTTCTCTGGAGAGCAGTACTTC.

The V and J genes are TRBV19 and TRBJ2-7; either TRBD1 or TRBD2 may fit D (6 bases each). Germline V gene lookup returns CDR1 LNHDA and CDR2 SQIVND (reference sequence). This CDR3 is 19 amino acids long. Trimming removed 3 bases from V and 5 bases from J, with 29 bases in between. CDR3 region: CASSIQGPSQPTSRNEQYF. The CDR3 DNA is TGTGCCAGTAGTATCCAGGGGCCTTCCCAGCCCACTAGCCGGAACGAGCAGTACTTC.

V usage is TRBV13 and J usage is TRBJ1-1; perhaps TRBD1 as D (6 bases). Germline CDR1 PRHDT, CDR2 FYEKMQ (reference sequence). The V gene lost 2 bases and the J gene lost 5 bases, with 15 bases spanning the gap. The CDR3 is 15 residues long. Here the CDR3 reads CASSLQGPIGTEAFF. The CDR3 DNA reads TGTGCCAGCAGCTTACAGGGGCCGATCGGGACTGAAGCTTTCTTT.

This clone was detected once. V and J are TRBV28 and TRBJ2-7; D not resolved. Germline V gives CDR1 MDHEN, CDR2 SYDVKM. Trimming cost V 6 bases and J 7 bases, with 10 bases left between them. The CDR3 spans 11 residues. The CDR3, as DNA: TGTGCCAGCAGCCTTGCGAGGGAGCAGTACTTC. This codes for CASSLAREQYF.

The table lists this clone with a count of one. The chain has TRBV28 and TRBJ1-6, with D tentatively TRBD1 (5 bases). There are 14 residues in the CDR3. Trimming removed 6 bases at V and 9 bases at J, with 15 bases between. CDR1 MDHEN and CDR2 SYDVKM come from the germline V gene. CDR3 DNA sequence: TGTGCCAGCAGCCCTAGGGGTGACGGTTCACCCCTCCACTTT. This encodes CASSPRGDGSPLHF.

The V gene is TRBV7-8, the J gene TRBJ2-2; possible D gene TRBD1, 5 bases. The CDR3 sequence is 13 residues long. The germline V and J ends were trimmed by 3 bases and 4 bases, with 6 bases remaining between them. Germline lookup yields CDR1 SGHVS and CDR2 FQNEAQ. CDR3 protein: CASSLQGTGELFF. The CDR3 region has the DNA TGTGCCAGCAGCTTGCAGGGCACCGGGGAGCTGTTTTTT.

V and J are TRBV20-1 and TRBJ2-7; D unresolved. CDR1 and CDR2 (germline): DFQATT, SNEGSKA (reference sequence). Trimming took off 4 bases at V and 5 bases at J, with 6 bases between the two ends. This CDR3 spans 10 amino acids. CDR3 residues: CSAKGNEQYF. The DNA for the CDR3 is TGCAGTGCTAAAGGGAACGAGCAGTACTTC.

The chain uses TRBV27 and TRBJ2-1, with 7 bases identical to TRBD1. Trimming cost V 5 bases and J 6 bases; bases outside gene matches: 10. The CDR3 loop spans 15 amino acids. Germline CDR1 MNHEY, CDR2 SMNVEV (reference sequence). This CDR3 is CASSQTGFVINEQFF. The CDR3 bases are TGTGCCAGCAGTCAGACAGGGTTTGTTATCAATGAGCAGTTCTTC.

The rearrangement uses TRBV4-3 and TRBJ2-7; tentatively, D is TRBD2 (5 bases). V dropped 0 bases and J dropped 7 bases, with 25 bases sitting between them. Germline V gives CDR1 LGHNA, CDR2 YSLEER. The CDR3 totals 18 residues. The CDR3: CASSQDVGVGSAKVEQYF. CDR3 DNA sequence: TGCGCCAGCAGCCAAGACGTTGGGGTGGGGAGTGCAAAGGTGGAGCAGTACTTC.